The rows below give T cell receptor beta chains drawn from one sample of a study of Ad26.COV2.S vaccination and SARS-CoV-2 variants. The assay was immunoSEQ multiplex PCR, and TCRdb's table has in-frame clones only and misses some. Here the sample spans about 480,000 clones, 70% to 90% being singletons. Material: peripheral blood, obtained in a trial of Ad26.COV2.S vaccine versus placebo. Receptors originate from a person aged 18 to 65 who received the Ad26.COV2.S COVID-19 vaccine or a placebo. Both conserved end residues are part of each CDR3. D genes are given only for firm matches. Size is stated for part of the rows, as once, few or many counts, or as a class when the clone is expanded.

cdr3_nt: TGTGCCAGCAGTTACGCCAAAAACATTCAGTACTTC
cdr3_aa: CASSYAKNIQYF
v_call: TRBV6-6
j_call: TRBJ2-4
d_call: NA
clone_size: NA

cdr3_nt: TGTGCCAGCAGCTTAGGCCGGAACACTGAAGCTTTCTTT
cdr3_aa: CASSLGRNTEAFF
v_call: TRBV7-8
j_call: TRBJ1-1
d_call: NA
clone_size: NA

cdr3_nt: TGCGCCAGCAGCCAAGTACACTCCAAGGATCAGCCCCAGCATTTT
cdr3_aa: CASSQVHSKDQPQHF
v_call: TRBV4-1
j_call: TRBJ1-5
d_call: NA
clone_size: NA

cdr3_nt: TGTGCCAGCAGCTCCGGTGGCGGGGCAGGGGCGAGGACTGAAGCTTTCTTT
cdr3_aa: CASSSGGGAGARTEAFF
v_call: TRBV5-4
j_call: TRBJ1-1
d_call: NA
clone_size: NA

cdr3_nt: TGTGCCAGCAAGAAGGACAGGGTCGCCGGTGGTGAGCAGTTCTTC
cdr3_aa: CASKKDRVAGGEQFF
v_call: TRBV2
j_call: TRBJ2-1
d_call: TRBD1
clone_size: NA

cdr3_nt: TGTGCCAGCAGTTTCAGACTAGCGGGAGGGTATTACAATGAGCAGTTCTTC
cdr3_aa: CASSFRLAGGYYNEQFF
v_call: TRBV28
j_call: TRBJ2-1
d_call: TRBD2
clone_size: NA

cdr3_nt: TGTGCCAGCAGTTTCCCCGGACAGGATGAAGCTTTCTTT
cdr3_aa: CASSFPGQDEAFF
v_call: TRBV27
j_call: TRBJ1-1
d_call: TRBD1
clone_size: NA

cdr3_nt: TGTGCCAGCAGTTTATCCGGACGAGCCGGCTCTGGAAACACCATATATTTT
cdr3_aa: CASSLSGRAGSGNTIYF
v_call: TRBV27
j_call: TRBJ1-3
d_call: NA
clone_size: once

cdr3_nt: TGTGCCAGCAGTTACTCTGGGGGAATTAGCGAGCAGTACTTC
cdr3_aa: CASSYSGGISEQYF
v_call: TRBV6-5
j_call: TRBJ2-7
d_call: NA
clone_size: NA

cdr3_nt: TGTGCCAGCAGTTTATCTGGCAGGGGGCCAGATCAGCCCCAGCATTTT
cdr3_aa: CASSLSGRGPDQPQHF
v_call: TRBV28
j_call: TRBJ1-5
d_call: TRBD1
clone_size: NA

cdr3_nt: TGTGCCAGCAGCTCCCGGGGGTCGGCGGGTAGCTCCTCCGAGCAGTACTTC
cdr3_aa: CASSSRGSAGSSSEQYF
v_call: TRBV7-2
j_call: TRBJ2-7
d_call: NA
clone_size: NA

cdr3_nt: TGTGCCTGGAGTGCAACGGTTACAAATGAAAAACTGTTTTTT
cdr3_aa: CAWSATVTNEKLFF
v_call: TRBV30
j_call: TRBJ1-4
d_call: NA
clone_size: once

cdr3_nt: TGTGCCAGCAGCTGGGACAGTACCTCTGACACTGAAGCTTTCTTT
cdr3_aa: CASSWDSTSDTEAFF
v_call: TRBV28
j_call: TRBJ1-1
d_call: TRBD1
clone_size: NA

cdr3_nt: TGTGCCAGCAGCTCCTCCCTCCTGCTACCAAAGGGAACTGAAGCTTTCTTT
cdr3_aa: CASSSSLLLPKGTEAFF
v_call: TRBV7-2
j_call: TRBJ1-1
d_call: NA
clone_size: NA

cdr3_nt: TGTGCCAGCAGTGAGCGACTAGCGGGGCTCTACAATGAGCAGTTCTTC
cdr3_aa: CASSERLAGLYNEQFF
v_call: TRBV6-2/TRBV6-3
j_call: TRBJ2-1
d_call: TRBD2
clone_size: NA

cdr3_nt: TGTGCCTGGAGTACGGGACTAGACGGCGAGCAGTACTTC
cdr3_aa: CAWSTGLDGEQYF
v_call: TRBV30
j_call: TRBJ2-7
d_call: TRBD2
clone_size: NA

cdr3_nt: TGCAGCGTTTCACCCCACAATGAGCAGTTCTTC
cdr3_aa: CSVSPHNEQFF
v_call: TRBV29-1
j_call: TRBJ2-1
d_call: NA
clone_size: NA

cdr3_nt: TGTGCCATCAGTGAATGGAGATTGAACACCGGGGAGCTGTTTTTT
cdr3_aa: CAISEWRLNTGELFF
v_call: TRBV10-3
j_call: TRBJ2-2
d_call: NA
clone_size: once

cdr3_nt: TGTGCCACAAGCAGGGGGCGGGAGACCCAGTACTTC
cdr3_aa: CATSRGRETQYF
v_call: TRBV10-3
j_call: TRBJ2-5
d_call: TRBD1
clone_size: NA

cdr3_nt: TGTGCCAGCAGTACTAGCGCAGATACGCAGTATTTT
cdr3_aa: CASSTSADTQYF
v_call: TRBV27
j_call: TRBJ2-3
d_call: TRBD2
clone_size: NA

cdr3_nt: TGTGCCAGCAGCTTAGTCAGGGGGTTTGAAAAACTGTTTTTT
cdr3_aa: CASSLVRGFEKLFF
v_call: TRBV7-6
j_call: TRBJ1-4
d_call: TRBD1
clone_size: NA

cdr3_nt: TGTGCCTGGAATATCCGGGTGGGGGGCTACACCTTC
cdr3_aa: CAWNIRVGGYTF
v_call: TRBV30
j_call: TRBJ1-2
d_call: NA
clone_size: few

cdr3_nt: TGTGCCAGCAGCTTGGAGAACAAGGATGAGCAGTTCTTC
cdr3_aa: CASSLENKDEQFF
v_call: TRBV5-4
j_call: TRBJ2-1
d_call: NA
clone_size: NA

cdr3_nt: TGTGCCAGCAGTTACGAGCCAGCAACTAATGAAAAACTGTTTTTT
cdr3_aa: CASSYEPATNEKLFF
v_call: TRBV6-6
j_call: TRBJ1-4
d_call: NA
clone_size: NA

cdr3_nt: TGTGCCAGCAGGGCCAGGGGGGGTCAAGAGACCCAGTACTTC
cdr3_aa: CASRARGGQETQYF
v_call: TRBV2
j_call: TRBJ2-5
d_call: NA
clone_size: once

cdr3_nt: TGTGCCAGCAGCTTGGGACAGGGGCCCAATCAGCCCCAGCATTTT
cdr3_aa: CASSLGQGPNQPQHF
v_call: TRBV5-5
j_call: TRBJ1-5
d_call: TRBD1
clone_size: NA

cdr3_nt: TGTGCCAGCAGCTATAGTCTTGGGGGCGGGGAGCTGTTTTTT
cdr3_aa: CASSYSLGGGELFF
v_call: TRBV7-8
j_call: TRBJ2-2
d_call: NA
clone_size: NA

cdr3_nt: TGTGCCAGTAAAGATGGGGGGGCCTCGAATCAGCCCCAGCATTTT
cdr3_aa: CASKDGGASNQPQHF
v_call: TRBV19
j_call: TRBJ1-5
d_call: NA
clone_size: NA

cdr3_nt: TGTGCCAGCAGCTTAGCGGGTGGCAGGGCTGGAAACACCATATATTTT
cdr3_aa: CASSLAGGRAGNTIYF
v_call: TRBV7-2
j_call: TRBJ1-3
d_call: NA
clone_size: NA

cdr3_nt: TGTGCCAGCAGCCAAGATTATAGGGACAGGGGGCCCACTGAAGCTTTCTTT
cdr3_aa: CASSQDYRDRGPTEAFF
v_call: TRBV14
j_call: TRBJ1-1
d_call: TRBD1
clone_size: NA

cdr3_nt: TGTGCCAGCAGCTCACGGACAGGCAGAACCGGGGAGCTGTTTTTT
cdr3_aa: CASSSRTGRTGELFF
v_call: TRBV11-3
j_call: TRBJ2-2
d_call: TRBD1
clone_size: NA

cdr3_nt: TGTGCCTGGATGGCGGGGGCCAACGTCCTGACTTTC
cdr3_aa: CAWMAGANVLTF
v_call: TRBV30
j_call: TRBJ2-6
d_call: NA
clone_size: NA

cdr3_nt: TGTGCCATCAGGGCCTCTAGCGGGAAGAACACCTACGAGCAGTACTTC
cdr3_aa: CAIRASSGKNTYEQYF
v_call: TRBV10-3
j_call: TRBJ2-7
d_call: TRBD2
clone_size: few

cdr3_nt: TGTGCCAGCTCACCAGGGAGCGCCTACGAGCAGTACTTC
cdr3_aa: CASSPGSAYEQYF
v_call: TRBV18
j_call: TRBJ2-7
d_call: NA
clone_size: NA

cdr3_nt: TGTGCCAGCAGCTCAAGGGACACAGGCACCGGGGAGCTGTTTTTT
cdr3_aa: CASSSRDTGTGELFF
v_call: TRBV7-9
j_call: TRBJ2-2
d_call: NA
clone_size: NA

cdr3_nt: TGTGCCACCAGCAGAGATTTGGCGGATGAAAAACTGTTTTTT
cdr3_aa: CATSRDLADEKLFF
v_call: TRBV15
j_call: TRBJ1-4
d_call: NA
clone_size: NA

cdr3_nt: TGTGCCAGCACCGTTAGCGGAGACTCCTACAATGAGCAGTTCTTC
cdr3_aa: CASTVSGDSYNEQFF
v_call: TRBV11-3
j_call: TRBJ2-1
d_call: NA
clone_size: few

cdr3_nt: TGTGCCTGGGCGGCGATGGGCTTCTCTGGAAACACCATATATTTT
cdr3_aa: CAWAAMGFSGNTIYF
v_call: TRBV30
j_call: TRBJ1-3
d_call: NA
clone_size: NA

cdr3_nt: TGTGCCAGTAGCCGACCGCTCAATAGCGGGACTGGATACGAGCAGTACTTC
cdr3_aa: CASSRPLNSGTGYEQYF
v_call: TRBV19
j_call: TRBJ2-7
d_call: TRBD2
clone_size: NA

cdr3_nt: TGTGCCAGCAGCTCCAACCCGCTCGGGGGGTACAATGAGCAGTTCTTC
cdr3_aa: CASSSNPLGGYNEQFF
v_call: TRBV11-2
j_call: TRBJ2-1
d_call: TRBD2
clone_size: NA

cdr3_nt: TGTGCCAGCAGCAAAGACCGGGGATACTCCAGCTCCTACAATGAGCAGTTCTTC
cdr3_aa: CASSKDRGYSSSYNEQFF
v_call: TRBV21-1
j_call: TRBJ2-1
d_call: NA
clone_size: NA

cdr3_nt: TGTGCCTGGAGGGGAAGAAACTACGAGCAGTACTTC
cdr3_aa: CAWRGRNYEQYF
v_call: TRBV30
j_call: TRBJ2-7
d_call: NA
clone_size: once

cdr3_nt: TGTGCCAGCGGTACGACAGGGCACTACGAGCAGTACTTC
cdr3_aa: CASGTTGHYEQYF
v_call: TRBV28
j_call: TRBJ2-7
d_call: TRBD1
clone_size: NA

cdr3_nt: TGTGCCTGGAGGGTGTCTGGAAACACCATATATTTT
cdr3_aa: CAWRVSGNTIYF
v_call: TRBV30
j_call: TRBJ1-3
d_call: NA
clone_size: NA

cdr3_nt: TGTGCCAGCAGCTTAGCGGGGGCCTACAATGAGCAGTTCTTC
cdr3_aa: CASSLAGAYNEQFF
v_call: TRBV7-2
j_call: TRBJ2-1
d_call: NA
clone_size: NA

cdr3_nt: TGTGCCAGCAGCGCTCGGGAGGGCCTATACGAGCAGTACTTC
cdr3_aa: CASSAREGLYEQYF
v_call: TRBV7-8
j_call: TRBJ2-7
d_call: TRBD2
clone_size: NA

cdr3_nt: TGTGCCAGAAGCTTGCGGACAGGGAAGGTGGGAGTGGGGAATCAGCCCCAGCATTTT
cdr3_aa: CARSLRTGKVGVGNQPQHF
v_call: TRBV5-3
j_call: TRBJ1-5
d_call: TRBD1
clone_size: NA

cdr3_nt: TGTGCCAGCAGCCAAGATTGGGCCGGGCTCTACGAGCAGTACTTC
cdr3_aa: CASSQDWAGLYEQYF
v_call: TRBV4-2
j_call: TRBJ2-7
d_call: NA
clone_size: NA